Each of the 18 T cell receptor beta chains below was sequenced from the same sample in a study of blood T cells in healthy people across ages. With a J-beta primer mix and a sample-barcoded 5' primer, a second PCR ran about 7 to 12 cycles. TCRdb passed the 5' RACE reads through MiXCR, listing each CDR3 protein once. Of approximately 800,000 distinct CDR3 sequences in the sample, under 80% were seen once. The sequenced sample was blood. The receptor set was obtained from a man aged 25 to 45 in good health.

This clonotype turned up a few times. This chain uses TRBV5-1 with TRBJ2-7; 7 nucleotides agree with TRBD1. Germline V gene data show CDR1 as SGHRS and CDR2 as YFSETQ. Trimming cost V 3 bases and J 2 bases; bases outside gene matches: 8. The CDR3 loop spans 15 amino acids. The chain's CDR3 is CASSSAGTDAYEQYF. Written as DNA, the CDR3 is TGCGCCAGCAGCTCAGCCGGGACAGACGCCTACGAGCAGTACTTC.

The chain is built from TRBV3-1 and TRBJ2-3, with TRBD2 identical over 10 bases. Germline V gene data show CDR1 as LGHDT and CDR2 as YNNKEL (reference sequence). This CDR3 is 15 amino acids long. The trim removed 1 base at V and 8 bases at J, leaving 6 bases unmatched. CDR3 coding DNA: TGTGCCAGCAGCCAAGCCAGCGGGGGGGTGGGTACGCAGTATTTT. It yields the protein CASSQASGGVGTQYF.

The chain employs TRBV7-2 and TRBJ2-1; D is possibly TRBD2 (5 bases). V lost 1 base and J lost 5, with 12 bases in between. Germline V gene sequence: CDR1 SGHTA, CDR2 FQGNSA. The CDR3 length is 15 residues. The CDR3 DNA is TGTGCCAGCAGCTTAGTCTGGGGTAGCGACAATGAGCAGTTCTTC. Translation gives CASSLVWGSDNEQFF.

V gene TRBV6-5 combines with J gene TRBJ1-2; possible D gene TRBD1, 6 bases. CDR1 is MNHEY and CDR2 is SVGAGI in the germline V gene. There are 14 residues in the CDR3. Deletions cut 6 bases from V and 4 bases from J, with 15 bases between. CDR3 in DNA: TGTGCCAGCAGCCCGACAGGCCAGACCTATGGCTACACCTTC. Translated, it gives CASSPTGQTYGYTF.

Only a few counts were recorded for this clonotype. The V and J genes are TRBV6-1 and TRBJ2-1, with 10 nucleotides matching TRBD1. V lost 10 bases, J lost 4 bases, and 7 bases stayed unmatched. This CDR3 has 14 amino acids. The V gene's germline CDR1 is MNHNS and CDR2 SASEGT. CDR3 sequence: CATWGTGVYNEQFF. The CDR3 DNA is TGTGCCACCTGGGGGACAGGGGTTTACAATGAGCAGTTCTTC.

This clonotype was recorded many times. The chain employs TRBV29-1 and TRBJ2-7; no reliable D call. Germline CDR1 reads SQVTM; CDR2 reads ANQGSEA. V was shortened by 0 bases and J by 2 bases, with 11 bases between the two germline ends. The CDR3 extends over 14 amino acids. CDR3 region: CSVEEASGPYEQYF. Here the CDR3 DNA reads TGCAGCGTTGAAGAGGCTTCCGGGCCCTACGAGCAGTACTTC.

The chain links TRBV7-2 to TRBJ2-2; D tentatively fits TRBD1 or TRBD2 (6 bases each). V was shortened by 1 base and J by 4 bases, with 10 bases between the two germline ends. CDR1 is SGHTA and CDR2 is FQGNSA in the germline V gene. The CDR3 runs to 15 residues. The CDR3 spells CASSLDRGRTGELFF. For the CDR3, the DNA is TGTGCCAGCAGCTTAGATCGGGGGCGCACCGGGGAGCTGTTTTTT.

The genes are TRBV29-1 and TRBJ2-3; D unclear. V was trimmed by 4 bases and J by 1 base, leaving 9 bases between them. The CDR3 runs to 13 residues. The germline CDR1 and CDR2 sequences are SQVTM and ANQGSEA. CDR3 protein: CSVAGGGTDTQYF. In nucleotides, the CDR3 is TGCAGCGTTGCGGGTGGTGGCACAGATACGCAGTATTTT.

This clonotype has only a few counts. The chain carries TRBV6-4 and TRBJ1-2; unclear D gene. The CDR3 consists of 13 residues. The ends were cut back, 6 bases at V and 3 bases at J, with 11 bases in the middle. Germline CDR1 reads MRHNA; CDR2 reads SNTAGT. DNA of the CDR3: TGTGCCAGCAGCGCTGAACTGTACTATGGCTACACCTTC. Amino acid sequence: CASSAELYYGYTF.

With respect to this clonotype: One end of the junction does not line up with germline, which may come from a read error. V is TRBV7-9 and J is TRBJ1-5; no clear D. The CDR3 covers 13 residues. Germline V CDR1 and CDR2: SEHNR, FQNEAQ (reference sequence). CDR3 in DNA: TGTGCCAGCAGCTATTATAGCAATCAGCCCCAGAATTTT. The encoded protein is CASSYYSNQPQNF. Full variable domain (rest looked up from reference TRBV7-9 and TRBJ1-5): DTGVSQNPRHKITKRGQNVTFRCDPISEHNRLYWYRQTLGQGPEFLTYFQNEAQLEKSRLLSDRFSAERPKGSFSTLEIQRTEQGDSAMYLCASSYYSNQPQNFGDGTRLSIL.

This clonotype was seen a handful of times. The chain joins TRBV7-3 to TRBJ1-1; 7 bases line up with TRBD1. Germline CDR1 and CDR2: SGHTA and FQGTGA. This CDR3 comprises 13 residues. J was trimmed by 3 bases and V by 5 bases; bases with no gene match: 3. The CDR3 spells CASSQGVDTEAFF. The DNA for the CDR3 is TGTGCCAGCAGCCAGGGGGTTGACACTGAAGCTTTCTTT. The variable domain in full, completed from reference TRBV7-3 and TRBJ1-1, reads GAGVSQTPSNKVTEKGKYVELRCDPISGHTALYWYRQSLGQGPEFLIYFQGTGAADDSGLPNDRFFAVRPEGSVSTLKIQRTERGDSAVYLCASSQGVDTEAFFGQGTRLTVV.

The chain has TRBV9 and TRBJ2-7; 7 bases are shared with TRBD1. CDR3 length: 15 amino acids. Per the germline V gene, CDR1 is SGDLS and CDR2 is YYNGEE. V lost 3 bases and J lost 4; bases outside the gene matches: 10. Here the CDR3 reads CASSEGTAARYEQYF. CDR3 coding DNA: TGTGCCAGCAGCGAGGGGACAGCGGCCCGTTACGAGCAGTACTTC.

The chain carries TRBV27 and TRBJ2-5; TRBD1 is a possible D gene (6 bases). The CDR3 has 13 amino acids. V lost 1 base to trimming and J lost 11 bases, with 14 bases between them. Germline V gene lookup returns CDR1 MNHEY and CDR2 SMNVEV (reference sequence). CDR3 DNA sequence: TGTGCCAGCAGTTTATATCTACAGGGCTGGCAGTACTTC. It translates to CASSLYLQGWQYF.

This clonotype was picked up a small number of times. The chain has TRBV29-1 and TRBJ2-3, with D hard to call. There are 11 residues in the CDR3. The V end lost 5 bases, the J end lost 4 bases, and 7 bases lay between the germline ends. Germline CDR1 reads SQVTM; CDR2 reads ANQGSEA. The CDR3 DNA sequence: TGCAGCGTTCCGTTGGCAGATACGCAGTATTTT. Protein sequence: CSVPLADTQYF.

Only a few counts were recorded for this clonotype. This chain uses TRBV6-6 with TRBJ2-1, with D unclear. CDR1 and CDR2 (germline): MNHNY, SVGAGI (reference sequence). This CDR3 is 14 amino acids long. Trimming stripped 0 bases from V and 0 bases from J, with 3 bases between. CDR3 region: CASSYSISYNEQFF. CDR3 DNA sequence: TGTGCCAGCAGTTACTCGATCTCCTACAATGAGCAGTTCTTC.

The rearrangement joins TRBV7-9 to TRBJ2-4; tentatively, D is TRBD2 (6 bases). The better agreement between TRBJ2-7 and the DNA end casts doubt on the J call. This CDR3 spans 14 amino acids. Per germline, CDR1 SEHNR and CDR2 FQNEAQ (reference sequence). The CDR3 nucleotides read TGTGCCAGCAGCCAGGCTAGCGCGAACTACGAGCAGTACTTC. This gives the protein CASSQASANYEQYF.

The rearrangement joins TRBV20-1 to TRBJ2-1; D is undetermined. Germline CDR1 reads DFQATT; CDR2 reads SNEGSKA (reference sequence). The CDR3 is 11 amino acids. V lost 1 base to trimming and J lost 15 bases, with 13 bases between them. CDR3 in DNA: TGCAGTGCTAGAGGACCCCTGGGTCTGTTCTTC. The encoded protein is CSARGPLGLFF.

The CDR3 sequence is CASSPGAHTATGTEAFF. The CDR3 DNA reads TGCGCCAGCAGCCCCGGGGCACACACAGCGACGGGGACTGAAGCTTTCTTT. The V gene is TRBV5-1, the J gene TRBJ1-1, with a weak D call TRBD1 (5 bases). Looked up from germline, CDR1 is SGHRS and CDR2 is YFSETQ. Deletions cut 4 bases from V and 5 bases from J, with 24 bases between. This CDR3 is built from 17 residues.